This T cell receptor beta chain was recorded in a study of Graves' ophthalmopathy and Graves' hyperthyroidism. The overall study: Before any treatment, peripheral blood was taken at the initial diagnosis.

Ophthalmopathy donors' eye disease showed moderate-to-severe activity, CAS of at least 3, NOSPECS of at least 4 and duration under 3 months. Other autoimmune diseases, uncontrolled infections, pregnancy and lactation each led to patient exclusion. Whole-study results and caveats: From stable hyperthyroidism, ophthalmopathy was separated by a 13-signature model with 85% to 90% sensitivity and roughly 84% specificity.

Using RNA transcripts, the TCR beta CDR3 regions were amplified. RT-PCR in the first round used HTBI primers; a second-round multiplex PCR followed. TCRdb re-derived calls from the multiplex PCR reads in MiXCR, one entry per CDR3 protein. The sample has about 340,000 distinct CDR3 sequences; roughly a sixth are singletons. For this clonotype: The antigen remains unidentified.

The TCR was taken from an adult man with Graves' ophthalmopathy. The material sequenced was peripheral blood.

CDR3 region: CSARDQDGGHTIVRAFF. CDR3 DNA: TGCAGTGCTAGAGATCAAGACGGGGGGCATACTATTGTAAGAGCTTTCTTT. The chain has TRBV20-1 and TRBJ1-1; maybe TRBD1 (6 bases). The CDR3 sequence is 17 residues long. CDR1 is DFQATT and CDR2 is SNEGSKA in the germline V gene (reference sequence). Trimming removed 0 bases at V and 10 bases at J, with 27 bases between.